The entry below describes one T cell receptor (beta chain). V lost 8 bases to trimming and J lost 9 bases, with 17 bases between them. The V gene's germline CDR1 is MNHNS and CDR2 SASEGT. The CDR3 has 14 amino acids. These data come from a study of PD-L1 blockade in urothelial cancer. As to time point: peripheral blood 6 weeks after treatment start. Clones were sequenced by immunoSEQ multiplex PCR, and TCRdb holds only the in-frame ones, with some missing. The profile shows about 66,000 clones, about nine tenths of them singletons. The sample consisted of PBMCs, taken around atezolizumab (anti-PD-L1) treatment. The chain carries TRBV6-1 and TRBJ1-6; possibly TRBD1 for D (5 bases). This TCR came from a man between 60 and 75 years old with urothelial cancer. DNA for the CDR3: TGTGCCAGCCATTGGGGACTGCAGGGTTCACCCCTCCACTTT. Protein sequence: CASHWGLQGSPLHF.